This T cell receptor beta chain was documented in a study of spatial heterogeneity in lung cancer. This sample's time point: sample taken at primary tumor resection. No cell sorting; template was whole RNA from tumor, lung tissue or PBMC. TCRdb fed the 5' RACE reads into MiXCR, producing one record per CDR3 protein. In the table there are roughly 10,000 distinct CDR3 sequences, around 6% of which are singletons. Germline CDR1 MNHNS, CDR2 SASEGT. The CDR3 consists of 13 residues. V lost 5 bases and J lost 11; bases outside the gene matches: 9. The sample holds many counts of this clonotype. The clonotype was recovered from a male donor with early-stage non-small cell lung cancer. V is TRBV6-1 and J is TRBJ2-4; 7 bases map to TRBD1. The material sequenced was PBMCs, taken at surgery. In DNA form, the CDR3 reads TGTGCCAGCAGTACGGACAGGATCGGGGTTCAGTACTTC. It codes for CASSTDRIGVQYF.